This T cell receptor (beta chain) was captured in a study of regulatory T cells in long-lasting Graves disease. According to the study, TCR beta libraries were built with iRepertoire HTBI primers and CDR3-region Arm-PCR. TCRdb re-analysed the multiplex PCR reads in MiXCR, keeping a single row per CDR3 protein. The data contain under 700,000 distinct CDR3 sequences, around 15% of them seen just once; the ten biggest clones take up 20% to 30%. This clonotype appeared many times. The sample's time point: newly diagnosed GD, antithyroid drugs for less than 3 months. Isolated PBMC RNA provided the starting material for the TCR library. V dropped 5 bases and J dropped 6 bases, with 12 bases sitting between them. The CDR3 has 13 amino acids. CDR1 and CDR2 (germline): SEHNR, FQNEAQ (reference sequence). These same data were also listed under a study on T cells in Graves' hyperthyroidism and ophthalmopathy. As that report states: In the first-round RT-PCR of the TCR CDR3, the HTBI primer set was used.

V gene TRBV7-9 combines with J gene TRBJ2-3; D ambiguous. Sequencing used peripheral blood mononuclear cells (PBMCs), obtained at new diagnosis, from a patient treated with antithyroid drugs. The clonotype originates from a middle-aged woman with Graves disease. In DNA form, the CDR3 reads TGTGCCAGCAGCCAAGATAGCCGGGATACGCAGTATTTT. This translates into CASSQDSRDTQYF.